Listed below are T cell receptor beta chains from one sample, sequenced in a study of T cells expressing NK-cell markers. TCRdb reprocessed the 5' RACE reads and stores each CDR3 protein as one record, lacking DNA. Recorded for this sample: 200,000 to 300,000 distinct CDR3 sequences. Specimen: blood T cells: a sorted CD56 or NKG2C T cell subset, CD4+ or CD8+ T cells, or bulk PBMC T cells (not recorded which). These receptors came from a man aged 18 to 29 in good health. CDR3s include the opening cysteine and the closing phenylalanine or tryptophan. Fields, in order: J gene, V gene, CDR3 protein.

j_gene: TRBJ2-1
v_gene: TRBV30
CDR3aa: CAWSVGRVRERNEQFF

j_gene: TRBJ2-7
v_gene: TRBV7-8
CDR3aa: CASSLAPGSEQYF

j_gene: TRBJ1-1
v_gene: TRBV10-3
CDR3aa: CAISESVLTKRLNTEAFF

j_gene: TRBJ2-3
v_gene: TRBV6-1
CDR3aa: CASSNPPGGLAGVGTQYF

j_gene: TRBJ2-7
v_gene: TRBV29-1
CDR3aa: CSVVPETYEQYF

j_gene: TRBJ2-5
v_gene: TRBV14
CDR3aa: CASSQAPKREMETQYF

j_gene: TRBJ2-4
v_gene: TRBV3-1
CDR3aa: CASSQGSWGNIQYF

j_gene: TRBJ2-3
v_gene: TRBV12-5
CDR3aa: CASGLGGGETDTQYF

j_gene: TRBJ2-3
v_gene: TRBV20-1
CDR3aa: CSARDSFWSGRGDTQYF

j_gene: TRBJ2-1
v_gene: TRBV29-1
CDR3aa: CSVGGLAYDEQFF

j_gene: TRBJ2-3
v_gene: TRBV24-1
CDR3aa: CATSDTTGSTDTQYF

j_gene: TRBJ2-7
v_gene: TRBV5-4
CDR3aa: CASSFGGGWSEQYF

j_gene: TRBJ1-5
v_gene: TRBV6-1
CDR3aa: CASSDWTGGHSNQPQHF

j_gene: TRBJ1-1
v_gene: TRBV20-1
CDR3aa: CSAPGDLTEAFF

j_gene: TRBJ1-5
v_gene: TRBV7-2
CDR3aa: CASSDPTFRQPQHF

j_gene: TRBJ1-5
v_gene: TRBV20-1
CDR3aa: CSARAGTGAFQPQHF

j_gene: TRBJ2-1
v_gene: TRBV6-1
CDR3aa: CASSESGWGKFF

j_gene: TRBJ1-5
v_gene: TRBV19
CDR3aa: CASSVGRISNQPQHF

j_gene: TRBJ2-1
v_gene: TRBV18
CDR3aa: CASSQGRYNEQFF

j_gene: TRBJ1-1
v_gene: TRBV7-8
CDR3aa: CASSRYDADTEAFF

j_gene: TRBJ2-2
v_gene: TRBV20-1
CDR3aa: CSARDRVTGELFF

j_gene: TRBJ1-1
v_gene: TRBV6-1
CDR3aa: CASRVTGTSTEAFF

j_gene: TRBJ2-7
v_gene: TRBV12-3/TRBV12-4
CDR3aa: CASSPTGVAYYEQYF

j_gene: TRBJ2-3
v_gene: TRBV10-3
CDR3aa: CAISESRTGLAGIEAQYF

j_gene: TRBJ1-4
v_gene: TRBV4-1
CDR3aa: CASSQVRTGAEKLFF

j_gene: TRBJ2-1
v_gene: TRBV3-1
CDR3aa: CASSRDRGLFF

j_gene: TRBJ2-1
v_gene: TRBV20-1
CDR3aa: CSARSGLAGANEQFF

j_gene: TRBJ2-1
v_gene: TRBV11-2
CDR3aa: CASSLVGQGRLGGNEQFF

j_gene: TRBJ2-1
v_gene: TRBV5-1
CDR3aa: CASSDQGPPYNEQFF

j_gene: TRBJ2-5
v_gene: TRBV7-7
CDR3aa: CASSLAGTGRETQYF

j_gene: TRBJ1-1
v_gene: TRBV19
CDR3aa: CASSKDRGGTEAFF